Here is one T cell receptor beta chain with its context. What it binds is not known. The sample originates from a study of identifying expanded T cells in peripheral blood. General study findings and limits: About 1.2 clones differed between technical replicates, versus roughly 16 and 20 over time. Variance in clone template counts between roughly two-week samples significantly increased with total template count across all healthy donors.

The method was immunoSEQ multiplex PCR; TCRdb's version includes in-frame clones alone and lacks a portion of them. The data show around 60,000 clones, under 85% seen once. During the collection period, no donor immune events like infections were recorded. CDR1 is SGHTA, CDR2 FQGNSA, per germline. This CDR3 has 15 residues. V lost 1 base to trimming and J lost 2 bases, with 12 bases between them. The clonotype originates from a person aged 18 to 75 in good health. The rearrangement uses TRBV7-2 and TRBJ2-7; perhaps TRBD2 as D (6 bases). Material: blood. CDR3 residues: CASSLGGVRAYEQYF. CDR3 DNA: TGTGCCAGCAGCTTAGGCGGGGTTCGGGCCTACGAGCAGTACTTC.